This T cell receptor (beta chain) was identified during a study of cytomegalovirus exposure and HLA in healthy donors. For the study at large: In an earlier analysis, some 110 million unique TCR beta sequences were found from some 180 million T cells.

Both 60 Vbeta primers and 13 Jbeta primers went into the PCR. TCRdb's copy holds only in-frame clones and misses some; the assay was immunoSEQ multiplex PCR. The table records roughly 250,000 clones, under 90% of them present only once. The CDR3 sequence is 16 residues long. From germline, CDR1 is SGDLS and CDR2 YYNGEE. The V end lost 3 bases, the J end lost 1 base, and 15 bases lay between the germline ends. V usage is TRBV9 and J usage is TRBJ2-3, with D perhaps matching TRBD1 (5 bases). The source material was PBMCs. The TCR originated in a girl aged 2 to 9 in good health and CMV-seronegative. CDR3 coding DNA: TGTGCCAGCAGCGCCAGGGATATGGGGCGCACAGATACGCAGTATTTT. It specifies CASSARDMGRTDTQYF.